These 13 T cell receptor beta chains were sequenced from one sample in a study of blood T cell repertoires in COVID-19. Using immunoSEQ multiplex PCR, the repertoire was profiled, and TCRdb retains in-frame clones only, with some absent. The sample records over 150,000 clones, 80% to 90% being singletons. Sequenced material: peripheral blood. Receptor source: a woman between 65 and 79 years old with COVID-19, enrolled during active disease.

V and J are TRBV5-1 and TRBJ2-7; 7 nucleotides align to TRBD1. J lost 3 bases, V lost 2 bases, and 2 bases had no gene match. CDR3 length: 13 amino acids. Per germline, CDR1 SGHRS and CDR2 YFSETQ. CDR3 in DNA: TGCGCCAGCAGCTTCCACAGGGGCTACGAGCAGTACTTC. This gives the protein CASSFHRGYEQYF. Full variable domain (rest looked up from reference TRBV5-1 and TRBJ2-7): KAGVTQTPRYLIKTRGQQVTLSCSPISGHRSVSWYQQTPGQGLQFLFEYFSETQRNKGNFPGRFSGRQFSNSRSEMNVSTLELGDSALYLCASSFHRGYEQYFGPGTRLTVT.

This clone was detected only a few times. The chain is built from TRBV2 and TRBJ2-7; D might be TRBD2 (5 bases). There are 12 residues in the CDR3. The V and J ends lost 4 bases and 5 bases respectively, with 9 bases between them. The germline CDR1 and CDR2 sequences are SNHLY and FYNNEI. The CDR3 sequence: CASSGSRDEQYF. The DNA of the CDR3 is TGTGCCAGCAGTGGTTCGAGGGACGAGCAGTACTTC.

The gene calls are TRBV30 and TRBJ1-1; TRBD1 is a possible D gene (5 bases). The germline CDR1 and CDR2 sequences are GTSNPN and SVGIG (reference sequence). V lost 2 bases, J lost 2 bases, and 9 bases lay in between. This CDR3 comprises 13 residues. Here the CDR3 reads CAWSKGQNTEAFF. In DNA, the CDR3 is TGTGCCTGGAGTAAGGGGCAAAACACTGAAGCTTTCTTT.

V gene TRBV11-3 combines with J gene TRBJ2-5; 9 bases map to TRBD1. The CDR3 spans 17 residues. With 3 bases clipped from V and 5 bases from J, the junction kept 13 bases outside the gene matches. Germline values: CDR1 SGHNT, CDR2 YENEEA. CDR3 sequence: CASSLGFRTGVEETQYF. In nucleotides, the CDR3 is TGTGCCAGCAGCTTGGGTTTTCGGACAGGGGTTGAGGAGACCCAGTACTTC.

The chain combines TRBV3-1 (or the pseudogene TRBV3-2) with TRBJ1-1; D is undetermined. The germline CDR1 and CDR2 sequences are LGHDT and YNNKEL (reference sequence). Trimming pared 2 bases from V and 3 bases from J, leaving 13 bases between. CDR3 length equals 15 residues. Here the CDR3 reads CASSQTILPHTEAFF. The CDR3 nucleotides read TGTGCCAGCAGCCAAACGATACTTCCCCACACTGAAGCTTTCTTT.

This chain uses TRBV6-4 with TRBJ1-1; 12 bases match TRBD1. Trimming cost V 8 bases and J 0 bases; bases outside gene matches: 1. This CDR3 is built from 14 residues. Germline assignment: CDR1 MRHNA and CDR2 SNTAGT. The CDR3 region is CASRDRGLNTEAFF. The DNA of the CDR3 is TGTGCCAGCCGGGACAGGGGGCTGAACACTGAAGCTTTCTTT.

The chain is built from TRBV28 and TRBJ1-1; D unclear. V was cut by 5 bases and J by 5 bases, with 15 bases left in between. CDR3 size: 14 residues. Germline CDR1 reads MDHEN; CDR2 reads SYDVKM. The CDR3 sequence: CASSKAGSWTEAFF. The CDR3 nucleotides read TGTGCCAGCAGTAAGGCGGGGTCGTGGACTGAAGCTTTCTTT.

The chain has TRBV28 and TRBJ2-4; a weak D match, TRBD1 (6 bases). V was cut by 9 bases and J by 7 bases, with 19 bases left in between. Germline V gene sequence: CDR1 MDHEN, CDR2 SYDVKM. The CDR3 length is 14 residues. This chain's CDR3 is CASLQQGRWNIQYF. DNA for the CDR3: TGTGCCAGTTTACAACAGGGCAGGTGGAACATTCAGTACTTC.

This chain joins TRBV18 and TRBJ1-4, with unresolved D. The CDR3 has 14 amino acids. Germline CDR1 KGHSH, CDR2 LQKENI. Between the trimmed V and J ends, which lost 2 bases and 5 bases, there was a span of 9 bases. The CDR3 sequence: CASSPYGVNEKLFF. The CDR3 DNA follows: TGTGCCAGCTCACCATACGGGGTCAATGAAAAACTGTTTTTT.

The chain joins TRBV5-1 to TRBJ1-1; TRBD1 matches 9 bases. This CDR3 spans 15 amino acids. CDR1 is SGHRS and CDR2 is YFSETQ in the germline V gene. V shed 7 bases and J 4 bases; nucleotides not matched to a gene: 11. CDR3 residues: CASRLEDRGTTEAFF. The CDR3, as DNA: TGCGCCAGCCGATTAGAGGACAGGGGTACCACTGAAGCTTTCTTT. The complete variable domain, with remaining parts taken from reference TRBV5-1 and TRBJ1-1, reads KAGVTQTPRYLIKTRGQQVTLSCSPISGHRSVSWYQQTPGQGLQFLFEYFSETQRNKGNFPGRFSGRQFSNSRSEMNVSTLELGDSALYLCASRLEDRGTTEAFFGQGTRLTVV.

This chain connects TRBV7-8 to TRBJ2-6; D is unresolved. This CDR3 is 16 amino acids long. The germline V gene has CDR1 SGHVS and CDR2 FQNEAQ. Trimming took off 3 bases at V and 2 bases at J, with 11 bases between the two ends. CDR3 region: CASSLSRSPGANVLTF. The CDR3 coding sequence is TGTGCCAGCAGCTTGAGTAGAAGCCCTGGGGCCAACGTCCTGACTTTC.

The DNA of the CDR3 is TGTGCCAGCAGATTCAGGGAAGTCACAGATACGCAGTATTTT. Translation gives CASRFREVTDTQYF. The chain recombines TRBV2 with TRBJ2-3; maybe TRBD1 (5 bases). From germline, CDR1 is SNHLY and CDR2 FYNNEI. The V and J ends lost 6 bases and 2 bases respectively, with 12 bases between them. The CDR3 extends over 14 amino acids.

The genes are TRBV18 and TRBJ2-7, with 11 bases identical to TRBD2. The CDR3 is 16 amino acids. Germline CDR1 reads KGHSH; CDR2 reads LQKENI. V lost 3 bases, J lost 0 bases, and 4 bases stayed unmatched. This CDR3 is CASSPDSGGVSYEQYF. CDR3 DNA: TGTGCCAGCTCACCGGATAGCGGGGGGGTCTCCTACGAGCAGTACTTC.